In this sample, the clone carrying this T cell receptor beta chain turned up many times. Its antigen is not identified. RNA transcripts yielded amplified TCR beta CDR3 regions. HTBI primers drove first-round RT-PCR of the TCR CDR3. TCRdb reanalysed the multiplex PCR reads using MiXCR and keeps one entry per CDR3 protein. This sample has some 180,000 distinct CDR3 sequences, with approximately 15% found just once. These data come from a study of T cells in Graves' hyperthyroidism and ophthalmopathy. Study-level points and caveats: In the analysis, a 13 V-J model separated ophthalmopathy from stable hyperthyroidism.

The CDR3 has 13 residues. Germline CDR1 and CDR2: SGHRS and YFSETQ. V was pared by 2 bases and J by 5 bases, with 10 bases between. V is TRBV5-1 and J is TRBJ1-1, with a possible D match to TRBD1 (5 bases). What was sequenced was blood. The TCR was taken from a woman aged 45-65 years with Graves' hyperthyroidism. CDR3 in DNA: TGCGCCAGCAGCTTTGACAGATGGACTGAAGCTTTCTTT. Protein: CASSFDRWTEAFF.